This T cell receptor beta chain was sequenced for a study of T-cell memory formation after mild COVID-19. Study in general: Largely donor-specific sequence clusters came from a couple of donors. The study, taken as a whole, reports: Pre-infection memory held some responding clones, suggesting pre-existing cross-reactive T cells responded. CD4+ contracting clones lay mainly in CM and EM, CD8+ ones in EMRA. CD4+ bias marked clones expanding day 15 to 37, unlike balanced contracting clones.

TCRdb ran MiXCR on the 5' RACE reads and lists one entry per CDR3 protein. Found here are approximately 180,000 distinct CDR3 sequences, 16% of them singletons; the top ten hold around 2%. The V end was cut by 1 base, the J end by 3 bases, with 9 bases between. The CDR3 is 14 amino acids. As for this clonotype: The antigen is unknown.

The chain employs TRBV12-3 or TRBV12-4 and TRBJ1-2; no clear D. Sequencing was performed on PBMCs or a T cell subset sorted from them (not recorded which). The sequence was collected from an adult woman who had mild COVID-19 (a few samples of this study predate the infection). Cell type and time point are not known. The CDR3 sequence: CASSLEASYYGYTF. The DNA for the CDR3 is TGTGCCAGCAGTTTAGAGGCCAGCTACTATGGCTACACCTTC.